This T cell receptor beta chain was sequenced during a study of PD-1 blockade in classical Hodgkin lymphoma. General study results and limits: It was reported that newly diagnosed patients had less baseline TCR diversity than healthy donors. CD4+ but not CD8+ TCR diversity rose significantly by C4D1.

This CDR3 comprises 14 residues. Germline V gene sequence: CDR1 SGHDT, CDR2 YYEEEE. The V end was cut by 4 bases, the J end by 11 bases, with 21 bases between. Only in-frame clones appear in the TCRdb table, and some are missing; sequencing was by immunoSEQ multiplex PCR. The table lists 90,000 to 100,000 clones, approximately 80% of them singletons. Of note for this clone: What it binds is not known.

Every single patient, without exception, relapsed after autologous stem cell transplantation, and brentuximab vedotin exposure varied. V usage is TRBV5-6 and J usage is TRBJ1-1, with D unresolved. The receptor was isolated from a human donor with classical Hodgkin lymphoma. This specimen was peripheral blood mononuclear cells (PBMCs), taken before the second cycle of nivolumab. CDR3 amino acids: CASSPKTGAIGAFF. The CDR3 DNA sequence: TGTGCCAGCAGCCCAAAGACCGGCGCGATTGGGGCTTTCTTT.